This T cell receptor beta chain was captured by sequencing in a study of cytomegalovirus exposure and HLA in healthy donors. Study-level results: It was reported that the classifier diagnosed cytomegalovirus status with high specificity and sensitivity in both the original and validation cohorts.

This table comes from immunoSEQ multiplex PCR, and its TCRdb copy is limited to in-frame clones, with some not included. The sample yields fewer than 200,000 clones, about 89% seen once. The CDR3 covers 11 residues. From germline, CDR1 is DFQATT and CDR2 SNEGSKA (reference sequence). V was clipped by 6 bases and J by 6 bases, with 10 bases between them. On this clone itself: Its antigen is unidentified.

The specimen was PBMCs. The receptor was isolated from a man between 25 and 39 years old in good health and CMV-seropositive. J is TRBJ2-3 and V is TRBV20-1, with D uncertain. The CDR3 nucleotides are TGCAGTGCCCCGAGATGGGATACGCAGTATTTT. Translating it yields CSAPRWDTQYF.